The 26 T cell receptor beta chains below come from one sample, sequenced in a study of T cell changes during pregnancy in multiple sclerosis. The protocol was immunoSEQ multiplex PCR, while the TCRdb copy is restricted to in-frame clones and leaves out a portion. The sample includes some 110,000 clones, roughly nine tenths of them seen just once. The sample in question was peripheral blood, obtained in the third trimester of pregnancy. Receptors originate from a female donor with multiple sclerosis, enrolled in a pregnancy study.

In this sample, this clone turned up once. The chain is built from TRBV2 and TRBJ2-6, with unresolved D. Germline CDR1 reads SNHLY; CDR2 reads FYNNEI. The CDR3 covers 12 residues. Trimming left V 7 bases short and J 4 bases short, with 5 bases between. The CDR3 DNA is TGTGCCAGCAATATGGGGGCCAACGTCCTGACTTTC. Translation: CASNMGANVLTF.

The CDR3 protein is CASREQGYSNQPQHF. In nucleotides, the CDR3 is TGTGCCAGCCGCGAACAGGGTTATAGCAATCAGCCCCAGCATTTT. The chain links TRBV7-2 to TRBJ1-5, with D perhaps matching TRBD1 (6 bases). CDR1 and CDR2 from the germline V gene are SGHTA and FQGNSA. V gave up 8 bases and J gave up 0 bases, with 14 bases separating them. CDR3 length: 15 amino acids.

The chain employs TRBV6-6 and TRBJ1-5; D unresolved. The germline V gene has CDR1 MNHNY and CDR2 SVGAGI (reference sequence). This CDR3 has 11 residues. V shed 8 bases and J shed 5 bases, with 7 bases lying between them. CDR3 sequence reads: CASGRDQPQHF. CDR3 coding DNA: TGTGCCAGCGGCCGGGATCAGCCCCAGCATTTT.

The V call is TRBV6-1, the J call TRBJ2-6; D remains ambiguous. This CDR3 contains 16 residues. The V gene lost 0 bases and the J gene lost 0 bases, with 6 bases spanning the gap. Germline V CDR1 and CDR2: MNHNS, SASEGT. CDR3 sequence reads: CASSEARSSGANVLTF. In DNA, the CDR3 is TGTGCCAGCAGTGAAGCCAGGTCCTCTGGGGCCAACGTCCTGACTTTC.

V gene TRBV5-1 combines with J gene TRBJ1-2, with 8 bases that match TRBD1. Germline CDR1 is SGHRS and CDR2 is YFSETQ. The CDR3 has 13 residues. The V and J ends lost 4 bases and 7 bases, in that order; junction bases with no gene match: 6. This chain's CDR3 is CASSIDRGSGYTF. The CDR3 DNA follows: TGCGCCAGCAGCATCGACAGGGGCTCTGGCTACACCTTC.

CDR3 loop: CASSQDGPRGTEAFF. DNA for the CDR3: TGTGCCAGCAGCCAAGACGGTCCCAGGGGCACTGAAGCTTTCTTT. This chain uses TRBV4-2 with TRBJ1-1; D may be TRBD1 (6 bases). The CDR3 is 15 amino acids. The V gene lost 0 bases and the J gene lost 4 bases, with 12 bases spanning the gap. From germline, CDR1 is LGHNA and CDR2 YNFKEQ.

V is TRBV5-5 and J is TRBJ1-6; D is unresolved. CDR3 length equals 17 residues. V was pared by 0 bases and J by 5 bases, with 15 bases between. CDR1 and CDR2 from the germline V gene are SGHKS and YYEKEE (reference sequence). CDR3 bases: TGTGCCAGCAGCTTGGTTGGCAGGAGGCCGGATAATTCACCCCTCCACTTT. Amino acids: CASSLVGRRPDNSPLHF.

The rearrangement links TRBV7-8 to TRBJ2-7; the match to TRBD2 covers 13 bases. V trimming: 1 base; J trimming: 0 bases; junction bases outside the gene matches: 3. The CDR3 is made up of 17 amino acids. Germline CDR1 reads SGHVS; CDR2 reads FQNEAQ. CDR3 nucleotides: TGTGCCAGCAGCTTAGGTTGGACTAGCGGGGGCTCCTACGAGCAGTACTTC. This encodes CASSLGWTSGGSYEQYF. The whole variable domain, remainder taken from reference TRBV7-8 and TRBJ2-7, is GAGVSQSPRYKVAKRGQDVALRCDPISGHVSLFWYQQALGQGPEFLTYFQNEAQLDKSGLPSDRFFAERPEGSVSTLKIQRTQQEDSAVYLCASSLGWTSGGSYEQYFGPGTRLTVT.

This chain uses TRBV6-1 with TRBJ2-3; 7 bases align to TRBD1. The CDR3 spans 14 residues. V was clipped by 8 bases and J by 5 bases; unmatched bases: 10. The germline gives CDR1 MNHNS, CDR2 SASEGT. CDR3 amino acids: CASGEGARIDTQYF. The CDR3 region has the DNA TGTGCCAGCGGAGAGGGGGCGCGAATAGATACGCAGTATTTT.

This rearrangement joins TRBV28 to TRBJ2-2, with TRBD2 identical over 9 bases. The germline V gene has CDR1 MDHEN and CDR2 SYDVKM. With V trimmed by 1 base and J by 6 bases, 6 bases remained unmatched. The CDR3 has 16 amino acids. The CDR3 spells CASSLSGSGSSGELFF. The CDR3 region has the DNA TGTGCCAGCAGTTTATCGGGTAGCGGGAGTTCCGGGGAGCTGTTTTTT.

The chain recombines TRBV7-3 with TRBJ2-5; D remains ambiguous. V lost 2 bases and J 5 bases, leaving 6 bases between the germline ends. This CDR3 is 12 amino acids long. Germline V CDR1 and CDR2: SGHTA, FQGTGA. The CDR3 spells CASSLAGETQYF. CDR3 bases: TGTGCCAGCAGCTTAGCCGGTGAGACCCAGTACTTC.

The count of this clone is one. V and J are TRBV5-6 and TRBJ1-5, with D possibly TRBD1 on 5 matching bases. Per the germline V gene, CDR1 is SGHDT and CDR2 is YYEEEE. CDR3 length: 14 residues. Trimming left V 4 bases short and J 9 bases short, with 17 bases between. DNA of the CDR3: TGTGCCAGCAGCGCTGGGCAGGGCCAAGGGCCCCAGCATTTT. Translation gives CASSAGQGQGPQHF. The variable domain in full, with the rest retrieved from reference TRBV5-6 and TRBJ1-5, is DAGVTQSPTHLIKTRGQQVTLRCSPKSGHDTVSWYQQALGQGPQFIFQYYEEEERQRGNFPDRFSGHQFPNYSSELNVNALLLGDSALYLCASSAGQGQGPQHFGDGTRLSIL.

This sequence joins TRBV6-5 and TRBJ2-3; 8 bases are shared with TRBD2. The J segment lost 3 bases and the V segment lost 4 bases, leaving 3 bases of the junction unmatched. CDR1 and CDR2 from the germline V gene are MNHEY and SVGAGI. The CDR3 length is 14 residues. The CDR3 is CASSLAGRTDTQYF. Here the CDR3 DNA reads TGTGCCAGCAGTTTAGCGGGGCGGACAGATACGCAGTATTTT.

V is TRBV18 and J is TRBJ1-5, with D tentatively TRBD1 (6 bases). This CDR3 has 15 amino acids. Germline CDR1 is KGHSH and CDR2 is LQKENI. Trimming stripped 3 bases from V and 6 bases from J, with 15 bases between. The CDR3: CASSPSGGLGQPQHF. The CDR3 DNA follows: TGTGCCAGCTCACCTTCTGGGGGCCTGGGTCAGCCCCAGCATTTT.

The rearrangement uses TRBV18 and TRBJ2-3, with D unresolved. The germline V and J ends were trimmed by 3 bases and 2 bases, with 3 bases remaining between them. This CDR3 spans 12 amino acids. Per germline, CDR1 KGHSH and CDR2 LQKENI. The CDR3 nucleotides are TGTGCCAGCTCACCTAACACAGATACGCAGTATTTT. Amino acid sequence: CASSPNTDTQYF.

The chain couples TRBV6-5 to TRBJ2-4; 8 bases agree with TRBD1. Germline values: CDR1 MNHEY, CDR2 SVGAGI. Trimming cost V 6 bases and J 7 bases; bases outside gene matches: 8. The CDR3 is 14 amino acids. The CDR3 region is CASSQTGEGNIQYF. DNA for the CDR3: TGTGCCAGCAGCCAGACAGGGGAAGGCAACATTCAGTACTTC.

The J gene is TRBJ2-2, the V gene TRBV18, with TRBD1 matching over 11 bases. There are 19 residues in the CDR3. Per the germline V gene, CDR1 is KGHSH and CDR2 is LQKENI. V lost 3 bases and J lost 4; bases outside the gene matches: 13. The DNA of the CDR3 is TGTGCCAGCTCACCCCGCGGACAGGGGGCCTACTCGGCCACCGGGGAGCTGTTTTTT. Translating gives CASSPRGQGAYSATGELFF.

This chain uses TRBV5-1 with TRBJ2-1; 10 nucleotides align to TRBD1. This CDR3 spans 14 amino acids. J gave up 7 bases and V 4 bases, and 5 bases lay outside the gene matches. CDR1 SGHRS and CDR2 YFSETQ come from the germline V gene. CDR3 DNA: TGCGCCAGCAGCCCCGGGACAGGGGTTAATGAGCAGTTCTTC. This translates into CASSPGTGVNEQFF. Using reference TRBV5-1 and TRBJ2-1 for the parts outside the CDR3, the full variable domain is KAGVTQTPRYLIKTRGQQVTLSCSPISGHRSVSWYQQTPGQGLQFLFEYFSETQRNKGNFPGRFSGRQFSNSRSEMNVSTLELGDSALYLCASSPGTGVNEQFFGPGTRLTVL.

The chain is built from TRBV28 and TRBJ1-5; D is ambiguous. Looked up from germline, CDR1 is MDHEN and CDR2 is SYDVKM. The V end was cut by 1 base, the J end by 0 bases, with 16 bases between. This CDR3 has 18 residues. Here the CDR3 reads CASSLSWVQLSSNQPQHF. The CDR3 DNA reads TGTGCCAGCAGTTTATCGTGGGTACAACTAAGTAGCAATCAGCCCCAGCATTTT.

The chain recombines TRBV9 with TRBJ2-1; 11 bases align to TRBD2. V lost 4 bases and J lost 1; bases outside the gene matches: 4. Germline-derived CDR1 and CDR2 are SGDLS and YYNGEE. The length of the CDR3 is 16 residues. The DNA for the CDR3 is TGTGCCAGCAGCTCGCTAGCGGGAGGATCCTACAATGAGCAGTTCTTC. It encodes CASSSLAGGSYNEQFF.

The chain joins TRBV5-1 to TRBJ2-1, with TRBD2 matching 13 bases. The V gene's germline CDR1 is SGHRS and CDR2 YFSETQ. The CDR3 contains 18 residues. V was pared by 4 bases and J by 3 bases, with 10 bases of the junction left unmatched. CDR3 bases: TGCGCCAGCAGCACCGGACTAGCGGGAGTTCACTTCTACAATGAGCAGTTCTTC. Amino acid sequence: CASSTGLAGVHFYNEQFF. Filled out from reference TRBV5-1 and TRBJ2-1, the complete variable domain reads KAGVTQTPRYLIKTRGQQVTLSCSPISGHRSVSWYQQTPGQGLQFLFEYFSETQRNKGNFPGRFSGRQFSNSRSEMNVSTLELGDSALYLCASSTGLAGVHFYNEQFFGPGTRLTVL.

The V and J genes are TRBV7-9 and TRBJ1-4; D not certain. This CDR3 region has 15 residues. V lost 2 bases and J lost 0, with 7 bases in between. Germline loops: CDR1 SEHNR, CDR2 FQNEAQ (reference sequence). CDR3 DNA sequence: TGTGCCAGCAGCTTAAACCGGGCAACTAATGAAAAACTGTTTTTT. Its translation: CASSLNRATNEKLFF.

This clone was counted a single time. This chain uses TRBV5-4 with TRBJ1-4, with a possible D match to TRBD1 (5 bases). V lost 3 bases and J 2 bases, leaving 8 bases between the germline ends. The CDR3 consists of 14 residues. Germline CDR1 and CDR2: SGHNT and YYREEE (reference sequence). CDR3 region: CASSSTATNEKLFF. The CDR3 bases are TGTGCCAGCAGCTCGACAGCTACTAATGAAAAACTGTTTTTT.

This clone is medium-sized in the sample. The chain has TRBV19 and TRBJ1-2, with TRBD1 identical over 8 bases. The CDR3 length is 15 residues. Germline V lookup: CDR1 LNHDA, CDR2 SQIVND (reference sequence). Trimming took 3 bases from V and 5 from J; bases not matched to a gene: 8. CDR3 sequence reads: CASSMGPGGVYGYTF. The DNA for the CDR3 is TGTGCCAGTAGTATGGGGCCAGGGGGCGTTTATGGCTACACCTTC.

The gene calls are TRBV27 and TRBJ1-2; D is ambiguous. Trimming pared 5 bases from V and 8 bases from J, leaving 15 bases between. CDR1 and CDR2 from the germline V gene are MNHEY and SMNVEV (reference sequence). The CDR3 contains 13 residues. Written as DNA, the CDR3 is TGTGCCAGCAGTCCGTTAAGTTCGGGGGGCTACACCTTC. Residues: CASSPLSSGGYTF.

The count of this clone is one. The chain is built from TRBV7-9 and TRBJ2-4; a weak D match, TRBD2 (5 bases). The V gene lost 5 bases and the J gene lost 6 bases, with 20 bases spanning the gap. CDR1 SEHNR and CDR2 FQNEAQ come from the germline V gene (reference sequence). This CDR3 has 16 amino acids. CDR3 in amino acids: CASSPPGPSNGNIQYF. DNA for the CDR3: TGTGCCAGCAGCCCCCCGGGCCCTAGCAATGGAAACATTCAGTACTTC.